This T cell receptor (beta chain) was captured by sequencing in a study of control samples from healthy donors and cancer patients. This CDR3 comprises 15 residues. CDR1 is MNHEY, CDR2 SVGAGI, per germline. The V end was cut by 8 bases, the J end by 1 base, with 18 bases between. The assay was immunoSEQ multiplex PCR, and TCRdb's table has in-frame clones only and misses some. The table has approximately 150,000 clones, about 86% seen once; the top ten hold over 1.5%. The receptor's source is a man aged 18 to 29 in good health. V usage is TRBV6-5 and J usage is TRBJ2-7, with D possibly matching TRBD1 (5 bases). The sample was blood. Here the CDR3 DNA reads TGTGCCAGCGCAAACGCAGGGCTAGATTCCTACGAGCAGTACTTC. Amino acids: CASANAGLDSYEQYF.